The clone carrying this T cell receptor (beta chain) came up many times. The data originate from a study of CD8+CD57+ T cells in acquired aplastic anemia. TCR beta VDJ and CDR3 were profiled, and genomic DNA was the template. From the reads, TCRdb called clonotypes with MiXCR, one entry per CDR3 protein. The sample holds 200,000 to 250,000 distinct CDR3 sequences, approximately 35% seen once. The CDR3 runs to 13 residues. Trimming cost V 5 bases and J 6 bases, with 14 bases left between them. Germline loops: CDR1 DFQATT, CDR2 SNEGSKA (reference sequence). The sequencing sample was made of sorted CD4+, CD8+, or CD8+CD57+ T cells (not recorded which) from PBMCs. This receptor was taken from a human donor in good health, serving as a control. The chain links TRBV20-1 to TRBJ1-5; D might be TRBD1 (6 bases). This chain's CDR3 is CSAQGGGSQPQHF. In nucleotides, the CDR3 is TGCAGTGCTCAGGGAGGGGGGAGTCAGCCCCAGCATTTT.